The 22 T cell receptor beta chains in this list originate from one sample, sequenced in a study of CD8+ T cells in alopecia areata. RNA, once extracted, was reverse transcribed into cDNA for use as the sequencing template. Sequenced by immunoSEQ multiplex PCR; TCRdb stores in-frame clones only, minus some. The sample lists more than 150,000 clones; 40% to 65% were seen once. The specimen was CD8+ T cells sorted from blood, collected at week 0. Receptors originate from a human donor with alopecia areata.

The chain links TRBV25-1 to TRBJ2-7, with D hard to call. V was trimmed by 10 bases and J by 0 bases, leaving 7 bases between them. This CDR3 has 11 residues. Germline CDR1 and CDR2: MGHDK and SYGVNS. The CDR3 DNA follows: TGTGCCACCACAAACTCCTACGAGCAGTACTTC. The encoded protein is CATTNSYEQYF.

CDR3 DNA sequence: TGTGCCAGCAGACGACAGTCCTCCTACGAGCAGTACTTC. Protein: CASRRQSSYEQYF. The rearrangement joins TRBV5-6 to TRBJ2-7; TRBD1 is a possible D gene (5 bases). The CDR3 loop spans 13 amino acids. Trimming pared 5 bases from V and 0 bases from J, leaving 9 bases between. Germline CDR1 is SGHDT and CDR2 is YYEEEE.

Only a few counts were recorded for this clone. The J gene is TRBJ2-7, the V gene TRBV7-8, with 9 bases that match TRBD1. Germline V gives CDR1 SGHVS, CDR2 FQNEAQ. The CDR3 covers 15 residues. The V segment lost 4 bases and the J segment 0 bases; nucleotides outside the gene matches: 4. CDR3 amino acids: CASSSTGGTSYEQYF. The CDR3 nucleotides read TGTGCCAGCAGCTCGACAGGGGGGACCTCCTACGAGCAGTACTTC.

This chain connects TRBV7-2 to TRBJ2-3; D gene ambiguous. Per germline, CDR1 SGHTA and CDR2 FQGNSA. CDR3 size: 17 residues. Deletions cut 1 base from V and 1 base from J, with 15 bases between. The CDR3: CASSLVLGAVGTDTQYF. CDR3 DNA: TGTGCCAGCAGCTTAGTTTTAGGCGCGGTGGGCACAGATACGCAGTATTTT.

CDR3 bases: TGTGCCTGGAGGCCATACGGGAGTGAACTACCTAACTCCTACAATGAGCAGTTCTTC. Its protein is CAWRPYGSELPNSYNEQFF. The genes are TRBV30 and TRBJ2-1; D may be TRBD2 (6 bases). CDR1 and CDR2 (germline): GTSNPN, SVGIG (reference sequence). V gave up 3 bases and J gave up 0 bases, with 24 bases separating them. The CDR3 sequence is 19 residues long. The entire variable domain, with the rest obtained from reference TRBV30 and TRBJ2-1, is as follows: SQTIHQWPATLVQPVGSPLSLECTVEGTSNPNLYWYRQAAGRGLQLLFYSVGIGQISSEVPQNLSASRPQDRQFILSSKKLLLSDSGFYLCAWRPYGSELPNSYNEQFFGPGTRLTVL.

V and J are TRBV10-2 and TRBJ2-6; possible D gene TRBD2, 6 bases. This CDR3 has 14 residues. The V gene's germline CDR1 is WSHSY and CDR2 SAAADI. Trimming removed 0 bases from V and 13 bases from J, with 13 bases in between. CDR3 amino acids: CASSESGGTGVLTF. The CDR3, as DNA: TGCGCCAGCAGTGAGTCGGGCGGGACGGGGGTCCTGACTTTC.

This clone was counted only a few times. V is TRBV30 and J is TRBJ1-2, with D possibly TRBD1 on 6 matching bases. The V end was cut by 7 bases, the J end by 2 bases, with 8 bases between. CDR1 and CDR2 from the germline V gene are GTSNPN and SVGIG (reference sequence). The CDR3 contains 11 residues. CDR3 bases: TGTGCCTCAGACAGGAACTATGGCTACACCTTC. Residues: CASDRNYGYTF.

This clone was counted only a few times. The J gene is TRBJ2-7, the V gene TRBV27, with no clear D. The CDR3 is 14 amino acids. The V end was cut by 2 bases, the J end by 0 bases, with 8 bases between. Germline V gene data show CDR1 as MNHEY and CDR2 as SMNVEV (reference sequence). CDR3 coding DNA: TGTGCCAGCAGTTTAAGGCCCAGCTCCTACGAGCAGTACTTC. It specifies CASSLRPSSYEQYF.

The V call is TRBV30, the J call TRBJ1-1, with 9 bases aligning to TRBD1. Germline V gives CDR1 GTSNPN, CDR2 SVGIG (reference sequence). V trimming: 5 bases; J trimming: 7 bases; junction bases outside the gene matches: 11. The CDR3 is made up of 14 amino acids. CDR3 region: CAWGTGTGTDEAFF. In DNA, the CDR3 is TGTGCCTGGGGGACCGGGACAGGGACCGATGAAGCTTTCTTT.

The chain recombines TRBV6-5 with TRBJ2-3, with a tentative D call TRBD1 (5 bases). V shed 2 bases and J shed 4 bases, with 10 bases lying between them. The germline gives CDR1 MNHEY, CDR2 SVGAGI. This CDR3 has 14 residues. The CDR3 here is CASSYRGSPDTQYF. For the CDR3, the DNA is TGTGCCAGCAGTTACAGGGGATCCCCAGATACGCAGTATTTT.

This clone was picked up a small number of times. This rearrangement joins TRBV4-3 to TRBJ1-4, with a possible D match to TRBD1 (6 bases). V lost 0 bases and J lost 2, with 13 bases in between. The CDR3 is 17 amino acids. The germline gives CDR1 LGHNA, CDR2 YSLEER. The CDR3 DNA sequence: TGCGCCAGCAGCCAAGATAGCGGGGGGGCCACTAATGAAAAACTGTTTTTT. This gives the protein CASSQDSGGATNEKLFF.

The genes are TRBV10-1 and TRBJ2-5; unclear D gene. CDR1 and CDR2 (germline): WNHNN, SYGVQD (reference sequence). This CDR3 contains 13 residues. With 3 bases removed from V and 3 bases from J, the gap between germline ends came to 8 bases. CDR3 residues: CASSDFGEETQYF. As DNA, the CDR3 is TGCGCCAGCAGTGATTTCGGCGAAGAGACCCAGTACTTC.

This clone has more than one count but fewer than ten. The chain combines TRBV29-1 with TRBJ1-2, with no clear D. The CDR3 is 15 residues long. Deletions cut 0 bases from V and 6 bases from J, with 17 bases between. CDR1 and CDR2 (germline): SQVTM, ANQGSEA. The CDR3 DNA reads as TGCAGCGTTGAAGATCGGGGAGAGCTCGCCGATGGCTACACCTTC. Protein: CSVEDRGELADGYTF.

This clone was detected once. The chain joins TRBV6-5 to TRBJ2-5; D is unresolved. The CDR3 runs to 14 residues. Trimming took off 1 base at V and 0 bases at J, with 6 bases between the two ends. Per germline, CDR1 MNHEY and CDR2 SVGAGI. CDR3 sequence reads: CASSYFGNQETQYF. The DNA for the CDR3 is TGTGCCAGCAGTTACTTTGGGAACCAAGAGACCCAGTACTTC.

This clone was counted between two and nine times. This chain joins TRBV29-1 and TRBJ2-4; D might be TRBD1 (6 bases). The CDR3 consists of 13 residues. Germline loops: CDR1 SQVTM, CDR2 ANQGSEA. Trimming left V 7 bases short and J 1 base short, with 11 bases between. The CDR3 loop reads CSAGDTAKNIQYF. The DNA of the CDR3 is TGCAGCGCAGGGGATACGGCCAAAAACATTCAGTACTTC.

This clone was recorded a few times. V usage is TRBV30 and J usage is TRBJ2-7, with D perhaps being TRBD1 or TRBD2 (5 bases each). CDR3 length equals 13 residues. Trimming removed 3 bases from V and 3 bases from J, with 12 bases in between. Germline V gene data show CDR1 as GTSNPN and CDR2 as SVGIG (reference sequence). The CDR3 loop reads CAWRGHGLYEQYF. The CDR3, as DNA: TGTGCCTGGAGGGGGCATGGACTCTACGAGCAGTACTTC.

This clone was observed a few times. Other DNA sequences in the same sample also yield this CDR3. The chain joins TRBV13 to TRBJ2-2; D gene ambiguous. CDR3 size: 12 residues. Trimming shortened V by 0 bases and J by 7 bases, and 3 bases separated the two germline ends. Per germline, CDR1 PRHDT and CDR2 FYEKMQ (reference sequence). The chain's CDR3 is CASSLGNGELFF. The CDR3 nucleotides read TGTGCCAGCAGCTTAGGAAACGGGGAGCTGTTTTTT.

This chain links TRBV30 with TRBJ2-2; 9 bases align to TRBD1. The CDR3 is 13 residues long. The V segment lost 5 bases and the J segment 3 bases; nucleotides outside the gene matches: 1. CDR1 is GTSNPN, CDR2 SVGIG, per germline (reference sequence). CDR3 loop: CAWGTGYTGELFF. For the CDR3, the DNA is TGTGCCTGGGGGACAGGGTACACCGGGGAGCTGTTTTTT.

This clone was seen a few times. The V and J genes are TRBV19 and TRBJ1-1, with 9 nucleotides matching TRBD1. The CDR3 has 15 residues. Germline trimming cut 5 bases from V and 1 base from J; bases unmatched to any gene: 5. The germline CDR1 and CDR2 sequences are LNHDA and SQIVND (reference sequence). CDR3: CASSLPGQGNTEAFF. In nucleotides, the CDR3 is TGTGCCAGTAGTTTACCGGGACAGGGGAACACTGAAGCTTTCTTT.

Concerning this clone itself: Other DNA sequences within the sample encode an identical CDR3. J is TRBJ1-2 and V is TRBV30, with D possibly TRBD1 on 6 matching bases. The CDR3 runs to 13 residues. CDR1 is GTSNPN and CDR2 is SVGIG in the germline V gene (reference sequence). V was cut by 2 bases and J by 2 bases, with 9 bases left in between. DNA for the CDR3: TGTGCCTGGAGTCCGACAGGAAACTATGGCTACACCTTC. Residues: CAWSPTGNYGYTF.

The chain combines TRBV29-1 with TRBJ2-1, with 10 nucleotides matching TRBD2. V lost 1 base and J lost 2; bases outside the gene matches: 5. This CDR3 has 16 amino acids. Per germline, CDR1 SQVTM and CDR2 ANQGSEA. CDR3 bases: TGCAGCGTTGAAGGACTAGCGGGCACCGCCTACAATGAGCAGTTCTTC. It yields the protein CSVEGLAGTAYNEQFF.

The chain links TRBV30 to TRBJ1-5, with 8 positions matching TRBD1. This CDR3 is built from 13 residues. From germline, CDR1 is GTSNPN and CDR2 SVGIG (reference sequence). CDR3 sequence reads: CALKDRVYQPQHF. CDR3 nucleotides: TGTGCTCTAAAGGACAGGGTCTATCAGCCCCAGCATTTT. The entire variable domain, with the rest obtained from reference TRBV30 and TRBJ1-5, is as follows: SQTIHQWPATLVQPVGSPLSLECTVEGTSNPNLYWYRQAAGRGLQLLFYSVGIGQISSEVPQNLSASRPQDRQFILSSKKLLLSDSGFYLCALKDRVYQPQHFGDGTRLSIL.